Below are 27 T cell receptor beta chains sequenced from a single sample in a study of blood T cell repertoires in COVID-19. TCRdb keeps only in-frame clones here, not all; method: immunoSEQ multiplex PCR. The table has some 290,000 clones, 83% seen once. Sequences were obtained from peripheral blood. Receptors originate from a man in his fifties or sixties who had recovered from COVID-19.

The chain joins TRBV30 to TRBJ1-2; 10 positions match TRBD1. The germline CDR1 and CDR2 sequences are GTSNPN and SVGIG (reference sequence). V gave up 8 bases and J gave up 7 bases; unmatched junction bases: 13. The CDR3 length is 14 residues. For the CDR3, the DNA is TGTGCCGGGAACCGGGACAGGGGTGTTATTGGCTACACCTTC. It codes for CAGNRDRGVIGYTF.

The chain joins TRBV24-1 to TRBJ2-1; D is perhaps TRBD2 (6 bases). Germline V gives CDR1 KGHDR, CDR2 SFDVKD. V was cut by 2 bases and J by 6 bases, with 16 bases left in between. The CDR3 has 16 amino acids. CDR3 residues: CATSDSGTWSSNEQFF. The CDR3, as DNA: TGTGCCACCAGTGATTCCGGGACTTGGAGTAGCAATGAGCAGTTCTTC.

V and J are TRBV15 and TRBJ2-1; 7 nucleotides match TRBD2. Germline lookup yields CDR1 LNHNV and CDR2 YYDKDF (reference sequence). CDR3 length equals 12 residues. V lost 4 bases and J lost 9; bases outside the gene matches: 3. The CDR3 loop is CATSISGGEQFF. The DNA of the CDR3 is TGTGCCACCAGCATTTCGGGAGGTGAGCAGTTCTTC.

This clone was counted only a few times. This chain joins TRBV5-4 and TRBJ1-3, with D unclear. Germline loops: CDR1 SGHNT, CDR2 YYREEE (reference sequence). The CDR3 length is 16 residues. The V and J ends lost 5 bases and 0 bases respectively, with 15 bases between them. The CDR3 DNA reads TGTGCCAGCAGTAAGGAGGGAAGTAACTCTGGAAACACCATATATTTT. This codes for CASSKEGSNSGNTIYF.

The V gene is TRBV19, the J gene TRBJ2-1, with D maybe TRBD2 (5 bases). The CDR3 sequence is 18 residues long. V dropped 1 base and J dropped 0 bases, with 16 bases sitting between them. Germline V gene lookup returns CDR1 LNHDA and CDR2 SQIVND (reference sequence). The CDR3 reads CASSIAPIARSSYNEQFF. Written as DNA, the CDR3 is TGTGCCAGTAGTATAGCCCCGATAGCGAGGAGCTCCTACAATGAGCAGTTCTTC.

The chain couples TRBV7-9 to TRBJ2-2, with 12 bases matching TRBD2. This CDR3 contains 16 residues. V shed 4 bases, J shed 4 bases, and the junction held 4 bases outside the gene matches. Germline V gene lookup returns CDR1 SEHNR and CDR2 FQNEAQ (reference sequence). CDR3 sequence reads: CASSSSSGGATGELFF. The CDR3, as DNA: TGTGCCAGCAGCTCATCTAGCGGGGGGGCCACCGGGGAGCTGTTTTTT.

The chain combines TRBV6-5 with TRBJ1-1; 8 bases match TRBD1. The CDR3 length is 13 residues. With V trimmed by 5 bases and J by 3 bases, 2 bases remained unmatched. Germline V lookup: CDR1 MNHEY, CDR2 SVGAGI. The DNA of the CDR3 is TGTGCCAGCAGTCGACAGGGGTACACTGAAGCTTTCTTT. This codes for CASSRQGYTEAFF.

This clone was observed a handful of times. The chain has TRBV5-6 and TRBJ1-1, with D possibly TRBD1 on 5 matching bases. The germline V gene encodes CDR1 SGHDT and CDR2 YYEEEE. This CDR3 contains 13 residues. V was trimmed by 3 bases and J by 1 base, leaving 7 bases between them. CDR3 sequence (DNA): TGTGCCAGCAGCTCCGGACAGAACACTGAAGCTTTCTTT. The encoded protein is CASSSGQNTEAFF.

The rearrangement joins TRBV6-1 to TRBJ2-1; the match to TRBD2 covers 11 bases. The germline gives CDR1 MNHNS, CDR2 SASEGT. The CDR3 has 15 amino acids. V shed 3 bases and J 8 bases; nucleotides not matched to a gene: 6. In DNA form, the CDR3 reads TGTGCCAGCAGTGAGACTAGCGGGACGGGCCATGAGCAGTTCTTC. Protein product: CASSETSGTGHEQFF.

About this clone: One end of the junction does not line up with germline, which may come from a read error. V usage is TRBV9 and J usage is TRBJ2-2; 7 bases are shared with TRBD1. The length of the CDR3 is 15 residues. Germline V gene sequence: CDR1 SGDLS, CDR2 YYNGEE. In DNA, the CDR3 is TGTGCCAGCAACGTACAGGGGATCGGTACCGGGGAGCTGTTTTTT. It is translated as CASNVQGIGTGELFF.

The chain employs TRBV2 and TRBJ2-1; 12 nucleotides line up with TRBD1. This CDR3 region has 15 residues. V shed 4 bases, J shed 6 bases, and the junction held 4 bases outside the gene matches. In germline, CDR1 is SNHLY, CDR2 FYNNEI. The CDR3 loop is CASSGGQGARNEQFF. In DNA form, the CDR3 reads TGTGCCAGCAGTGGGGGACAGGGGGCTCGCAATGAGCAGTTCTTC.

The CDR3 is CASSQDLRTSASAEFF. CDR3 in DNA: TGTGCCAGCAGCCAAGATCTTAGGACTAGCGCCTCGGCGGAGTTCTTC. J is TRBJ2-1 and V is TRBV4-2, with 9 positions matching TRBD2. The length of the CDR3 is 16 residues. With V trimmed by 0 bases and J by 14 bases, 14 bases remained unmatched. Germline CDR1 reads LGHNA; CDR2 reads YNFKEQ.

The rearrangement joins TRBV6-5 to TRBJ2-3, with 7 bases that match TRBD1. V gave up 2 bases and J gave up 11 bases; unmatched junction bases: 4. The CDR3 has 12 residues. Germline CDR1 and CDR2: MNHEY and SVGAGI. The chain's CDR3 is CASSYVGTEQYF. The CDR3, as DNA: TGTGCCAGCAGTTACGTTGGGACAGAGCAGTATTTT.

The chain links TRBV6-5 to TRBJ2-7; D ambiguous. The CDR3 extends over 14 amino acids. V lost 6 bases, J lost 0 bases, and 12 bases lay in between. CDR1 and CDR2 from the germline V gene are MNHEY and SVGAGI. In DNA form, the CDR3 reads TGTGCCAGCAGACTTGGGTGGAGCTCCTACGAGCAGTACTTC. It codes for CASRLGWSSYEQYF.

J is TRBJ2-7 and V is TRBV10-2; 7 bases match TRBD1. The CDR3 has 15 residues. Germline-derived CDR1 and CDR2 are WSHSY and SAAADI. Trimming at V came to 6 bases and at J to 7 bases, leaving 15 bases not matched to a gene. This CDR3 reads CASRSDRESMGEQYF. The CDR3 DNA follows: TGCGCCAGCAGGAGCGACAGGGAAAGCATGGGAGAGCAGTACTTC.

The chain combines TRBV28 with TRBJ1-3; no reliable D call. Between the trimmed V and J ends, which lost 7 bases and 4 bases, there was a span of 17 bases. CDR1 and CDR2 from the germline V gene are MDHEN and SYDVKM. The CDR3 has 15 residues. The CDR3 DNA reads TGTGCCAGCACCACCCCGGGGAGGCCCGGAAACACCATATATTTT. Protein product: CASTTPGRPGNTIYF.

This chain joins TRBV5-6 and TRBJ1-1, with TRBD1 matching 7 bases. Germline loops: CDR1 SGHDT, CDR2 YYEEEE. CDR3 length: 17 residues. With 4 bases clipped from V and 0 bases from J, the junction kept 12 bases outside the gene matches. CDR3: CASSLRQGTGMNTEAFF. CDR3 in DNA: TGTGCCAGCAGCCTACGACAGGGAACAGGGATGAACACTGAAGCTTTCTTT.

The chain has TRBV3-1 (or the pseudogene TRBV3-2) and TRBJ2-2; TRBD1 is a possible D gene (6 bases). Germline V gives CDR1 LGHDT, CDR2 YNNKEL (reference sequence). The CDR3 has 16 amino acids. Trimming took 1 base from V and 7 from J, leaving 16 bases between them. The CDR3, as DNA: TGTGCCAGCAGCCAAGGGAACAGGGCGAGGTTCGGGGAGCTGTTTTTT. This encodes CASSQGNRARFGELFF.

The chain uses TRBV30 and TRBJ2-1, with a weak D call TRBD2 (6 bases). This CDR3 comprises 17 residues. Per germline, CDR1 GTSNPN and CDR2 SVGIG (reference sequence). Deletions cut 1 base from V and 0 bases from J, with 16 bases between. The CDR3 spells CAWSGGHSGTSYNEQFF. The CDR3 nucleotides read TGTGCCTGGAGTGGGGGTCATAGCGGCACCTCCTACAATGAGCAGTTCTTC. The variable domain in full, completed from reference TRBV30 and TRBJ2-1, reads SQTIHQWPATLVQPVGSPLSLECTVEGTSNPNLYWYRQAAGRGLQLLFYSVGIGQISSEVPQNLSASRPQDRQFILSSKKLLLSDSGFYLCAWSGGHSGTSYNEQFFGPGTRLTVL.

The chain uses TRBV5-4 and TRBJ1-2, with a possible D match to TRBD1 (6 bases). Germline CDR1 and CDR2: SGHNT and YYREEE (reference sequence). The CDR3 totals 13 residues. The V gene lost 1 base and the J gene lost 2 bases, with 6 bases spanning the gap. CDR3 DNA: TGTGCCAGCAGCTTGAGGGGGAACTATGGCTACACCTTC. Translating gives CASSLRGNYGYTF. Drawing the rest from reference TRBV5-4 and TRBJ1-2, the complete variable domain is ETGVTQSPTHLIKTRGQQVTLRCSSQSGHNTVSWYQQALGQGPQFIFQYYREEENGRGNFPPRFSGLQFPNYSSELNVNALELDDSALYLCASSLRGNYGYTFGSGTRLTVV.

The chain has TRBV12-3 or TRBV12-4 and TRBJ1-6; 7 bases align to TRBD1. The CDR3 runs to 13 residues. The V segment lost 6 bases and the J segment 9 bases; nucleotides outside the gene matches: 5. CDR3 coding DNA: TGTGCCAGCAGGCTACAGGGGCTTTCACCCCTCCACTTT. Its protein is CASRLQGLSPLHF.

V usage is TRBV30 and J usage is TRBJ1-2; D may be TRBD1 (6 bases). Trimming pared 0 bases from V and 7 bases from J, leaving 12 bases between. Germline CDR1 reads GTSNPN; CDR2 reads SVGIG (reference sequence). This CDR3 spans 13 amino acids. The CDR3 region has the DNA TGTGCCTGGAGTGTACGGGGGGCCTCTGGCTACACCTTC. This encodes CAWSVRGASGYTF.

V usage is TRBV3-1 (or the pseudogene TRBV3-2) and J usage is TRBJ2-7, with 9 positions matching TRBD1. Trimming took 4 bases from V and 1 from J; bases not matched to a gene: 2. The germline gives CDR1 LGHDT, CDR2 YNNKEL (reference sequence). The CDR3 length is 14 residues. The CDR3 loop is CASSRGTGSYEQYF. The DNA of the CDR3 is TGTGCCAGCAGCCGCGGGACAGGGTCCTACGAGCAGTACTTC.

This chain connects TRBV5-1 to TRBJ1-2, with 9 bases identical to TRBD1. The CDR3 spans 15 residues. The trim removed 1 base at V and 3 bases at J, leaving 4 bases unmatched. The germline V gene has CDR1 SGHRS and CDR2 YFSETQ. The CDR3 DNA sequence: TGCGCCAGCAGCTTGATGGGACAGGGAGACTATGGCTACACCTTC. Translation: CASSLMGQGDYGYTF.

This rearrangement joins TRBV28 to TRBJ2-3; D is unresolved. Looked up from germline, CDR1 is MDHEN and CDR2 is SYDVKM. Trimming shortened V by 8 bases and J by 4 bases, and 22 bases separated the two germline ends. This CDR3 is built from 16 residues. CDR3 protein: CASRPTFRVNPDTQYF. The CDR3 DNA is TGTGCCAGCCGTCCCACCTTCCGAGTAAACCCAGATACGCAGTATTTT.

The chain carries TRBV7-2 and TRBJ2-5, with 9 nucleotides matching TRBD1. Germline trimming cut 5 bases from V and 5 bases from J; bases unmatched to any gene: 9. The CDR3 runs to 15 residues. Germline-derived CDR1 and CDR2 are SGHTA and FQGNSA. In DNA form, the CDR3 reads TGTGCCAGCAGCACACGACAGGGGGGACCGGAGACCCAGTACTTC. This sequence encodes CASSTRQGGPETQYF.

The chain employs TRBV21-1 and TRBJ2-1; the D call TRBD2 from the table was never checked on the DNA. TRBV21-1 is an annotated pseudogene. The CDR3 consists of 21 residues. Written as DNA, the CDR3 is TGTGCCAGCAGACATTATGAGAAACCGGCTAGCGGGAGAGGAGGGTACAATGAGCAGTTCTTC. Its translation: CASRHYEKPASGRGGYNEQFF.